The source of this TCR beta chain is a study of T cell repertoires in cytomegalovirus infection. A single record per CDR3 protein comes from TCRdb applying MiXCR to the reads. Among more than 350,000 distinct CDR3 sequences listed, roughly a third were seen once. Germline V lookup: CDR1 SEHNR, CDR2 FQNEAQ (reference sequence). The ends were cut back, 11 bases at V and 8 bases at J, with 9 bases in the middle. This CDR3 has 9 amino acids. Regarding the study as a whole: Public TCR beta family frequency separated CMV-and-HLA carriers, including in an independent cohort.

In this sample, this clonotype turned up many times. Antigen: not known. The sequence came from a human donor in good health (CMV status not recorded). Some clones in this sample may be carry-over from other donors' samples. The chain uses TRBV7-9 and TRBJ1-1, with D unresolved. Source material: PBMCs. The CDR3 nucleotides are TGTGCCGGGGAGGAGGAAGCTTTCTTT. Translation: CAGEEEAFF.